Listed here are 17 T cell receptor beta chains from one sample, sequenced in a study of blood T cell repertoires in COVID-19. The method was immunoSEQ multiplex PCR; TCRdb's version includes in-frame clones alone and lacks a portion of them. The sample has some 180,000 clones; 75% to 85% are singletons. Material for sequencing was peripheral blood. All receptors derive from a woman aged 40 to 50 with COVID-19, enrolled during active disease.

V and J are TRBV30 and TRBJ1-5; D is undetermined. Germline V lookup: CDR1 GTSNPN, CDR2 SVGIG (reference sequence). V was pared by 0 bases and J by 5 bases, with 8 bases between. CDR3 size: 13 residues. CDR3 bases: TGTGCCTGGAGTGTACTACCCGATCAGCCCCAGCATTTT. This translates into CAWSVLPDQPQHF.

The chain employs TRBV27 and TRBJ2-7, with 8 positions matching TRBD2. Germline assignment: CDR1 MNHEY and CDR2 SMNVEV (reference sequence). CDR3 length: 15 residues. The ends lost 6 bases at V and 3 bases at J; junction bases unmatched: 10. The CDR3 nucleotides read TGTGCCAGCAGCCCACCGGGACTAGAACACTACGAGCAGTACTTC. This encodes CASSPPGLEHYEQYF.

This sequence joins TRBV4-3 and TRBJ2-4; no definite D call. V dropped 1 base and J dropped 0 bases, with 4 bases sitting between them. Germline assignment: CDR1 LGHNA and CDR2 YSLEER. CDR3 length: 14 residues. CDR3: CASSQAIAKNIQYF. The CDR3 DNA is TGCGCCAGCAGCCAAGCTATAGCCAAAAACATTCAGTACTTC.

The chain carries TRBV10-2 and TRBJ2-1; 11 bases fit TRBD2. This CDR3 has 13 residues. V lost 6 bases and J lost 10; bases outside the gene matches: 5. Per the germline V gene, CDR1 is WSHSY and CDR2 is SAAADI. The CDR3 sequence is CASRLAGAEEQFF. In DNA form, the CDR3 reads TGCGCCAGCAGACTAGCGGGAGCGGAGGAGCAGTTCTTC.

The chain joins TRBV7-9 to TRBJ1-6, with D hard to call. The germline gives CDR1 SEHNR, CDR2 FQNEAQ (reference sequence). With 1 base removed from V and 6 bases from J, the gap between germline ends came to 16 bases. The CDR3 runs 17 residues. For the CDR3, the DNA is TGTGCCAGCAGCTTAGGGGCACTATGGGAGGGTAATTCACCCCTCCACTTT. This gives the protein CASSLGALWEGNSPLHF.

This clone has just a few counts. This chain joins TRBV10-3 and TRBJ2-3; 9 nucleotides line up with TRBD2. V shed 0 bases, J shed 6 bases, and the junction held 4 bases outside the gene matches. CDR1 is ENHRY and CDR2 is SYGVKD in the germline V gene. This CDR3 region has 15 residues. CDR3 amino acids: CAISESVAGADTQYF. CDR3 nucleotide sequence: TGTGCCATCAGTGAGTCTGTAGCGGGAGCCGATACGCAGTATTTT.

The V and J genes are TRBV5-1 and TRBJ2-1, with D possibly TRBD2 on 6 matching bases. Germline CDR1 reads SGHRS; CDR2 reads YFSETQ. CDR3 length: 15 residues. Trimming shortened V by 0 bases and J by 2 bases, and 9 bases separated the two germline ends. The CDR3 DNA reads TGCGCCAGCAGCTTGGACGGGAGTACCTACAATGAGCAGTTCTTC. This encodes CASSLDGSTYNEQFF.

The chain recombines TRBV7-3 with TRBJ2-3; possible D gene TRBD2, 6 bases. V was trimmed by 5 bases and J by 5 bases, leaving 17 bases between them. The CDR3 runs 15 residues. Looked up from germline, CDR1 is SGHTA and CDR2 is FQGTGA. The CDR3 DNA reads TGTGCCAGCAGCCTGGGCGGAGGGGCCGAAGATACGCAGTATTTT. It translates to CASSLGGGAEDTQYF.

The CDR3 nucleotides are TGTGCCAGCAACGGACAGGGCGGTTATAGCAATCAGCCCCAGCATTTT. Translating gives CASNGQGGYSNQPQHF. This chain joins TRBV2 and TRBJ1-5, with 8 bases that match TRBD1. The CDR3 is 16 amino acids. Germline V gene sequence: CDR1 SNHLY, CDR2 FYNNEI. J was trimmed by 0 bases and V by 7 bases; bases with no gene match: 8.

V is TRBV19 and J is TRBJ1-6; no reliable D call. The CDR3 is 15 amino acids. Germline-derived CDR1 and CDR2 are LNHDA and SQIVND (reference sequence). The V end was cut by 7 bases, the J end by 0 bases, with 10 bases between. CDR3 in DNA: TGTGCCAGTAAGGAGAGGAGCTCCTATAATTCACCCCTCCACTTT. Translation: CASKERSSYNSPLHF.

The chain is built from TRBV3-1 (or the pseudogene TRBV3-2) and TRBJ1-3, with a weak D call TRBD1 (6 bases). V was shortened by 0 bases and J by 0 bases, with 9 bases between the two germline ends. CDR1 LGHDT and CDR2 YNNKEL come from the germline V gene (reference sequence). This CDR3 is built from 16 residues. This CDR3 reads CASSQDLDSSGNTIYF. The CDR3 region has the DNA TGTGCCAGCAGCCAAGATCTGGACAGCTCTGGAAACACCATATATTTT.

This rearrangement joins TRBV30 to TRBJ2-3; 7 bases are a match to TRBD2. This CDR3 contains 13 residues. Looked up from germline, CDR1 is GTSNPN and CDR2 is SVGIG (reference sequence). V dropped 4 bases and J dropped 5; count of bases not matched to a gene: 6. In DNA form, the CDR3 reads TGTGCCTGGAATACGGGAGGCCAAGATACGCAGTATTTT. As protein: CAWNTGGQDTQYF. The complete variable domain, with remaining parts taken from reference TRBV30 and TRBJ2-3, reads SQTIHQWPATLVQPVGSPLSLECTVEGTSNPNLYWYRQAAGRGLQLLFYSVGIGQISSEVPQNLSASRPQDRQFILSSKKLLLSDSGFYLCAWNTGGQDTQYFGPGTRLTVL.

The chain has TRBV6-2 or TRBV6-3 and TRBJ1-1; 12 positions match TRBD1. The trim removed 5 bases at V and 4 bases at J, leaving 8 bases unmatched. The CDR3 runs 16 residues. Germline V lookup: CDR1 MNHEY, CDR2 SVGEGT. The CDR3 protein is CASSDWDRGRSTEAFF. The CDR3 DNA reads TGTGCCAGCAGTGACTGGGACAGGGGGCGTTCCACTGAAGCTTTCTTT.

This chain connects TRBV10-3 to TRBJ1-1; D call uncertain. The CDR3 runs to 14 residues. V was pared by 4 bases and J by 1 base, with 10 bases between. Germline CDR1 and CDR2: ENHRY and SYGVKD. The CDR3 here is CAISGARGNTEAFF. The CDR3 coding sequence is TGTGCCATCAGTGGGGCACGGGGGAACACTGAAGCTTTCTTT.

V usage is TRBV5-5 and J usage is TRBJ2-7; TRBD2 matches at 8 bases. CDR1 and CDR2 (germline): SGHKS, YYEKEE (reference sequence). The CDR3 is made up of 15 amino acids. V was pared by 1 base and J by 4 bases, with 7 bases of the junction left unmatched. CDR3: CASSLLLAGPYEQYF. The DNA for the CDR3 is TGTGCCAGCAGCTTGCTCCTAGCGGGCCCTTACGAGCAGTACTTC.

CDR3 sequence reads: CASSFRDRGSGYTF. CDR3 DNA: TGTGCCAGCAGCTTCCGGGACAGGGGATCTGGCTACACCTTC. V is TRBV13 and J is TRBJ1-2, with 10 bases matching TRBD1. CDR1 and CDR2 from the germline V gene are PRHDT and FYEKMQ (reference sequence). There are 14 residues in the CDR3. V shed 3 bases, J shed 7 bases, and the junction held 5 bases outside the gene matches.

V and J are TRBV5-1 and TRBJ1-2, with 7 bases identical to TRBD1. This CDR3 is 14 amino acids long. CDR1 is SGHRS, CDR2 YFSETQ, per germline. Trimming cost V 5 bases and J 3 bases; bases outside gene matches: 7. Here the CDR3 reads CASRQTGLDYGYTF. The DNA for the CDR3 is TGCGCCAGCAGGCAGACAGGGTTGGACTATGGCTACACCTTC.